The present T cell receptor beta chain was sequenced within a study of cytomegalovirus exposure and HLA in healthy donors. Amplification used 60 Vbeta primers and 13 Jbeta primers. Study processing details: A later analysis tallied about 80 million unique TCR beta chains, around 11 million of them shared. The data were produced by immunoSEQ multiplex PCR, yet TCRdb's version contains in-frame clones alone and is incomplete. V, J and clone size reflect that table, while D and trimming were determined from the DNA. This table holds under 200,000 clones, 81% found once. The sequence was collected from a man in his forties or fifties in good health and CMV-seronegative. Sequences were obtained from PBMCs.

The CDR3 DNA follows: TGCGCCAGCAGCCAAGATTCAAACAATGAGCAGTTCTTC. This sequence encodes CASSQDSNNEQFF. V gene TRBV4-3 combines with J gene TRBJ2-1; D gene ambiguous. The V and J ends lost 0 bases and 5 bases respectively, with 5 bases between them. The CDR3 is 13 residues long. From germline, CDR1 is LGHNA and CDR2 YSLEER.